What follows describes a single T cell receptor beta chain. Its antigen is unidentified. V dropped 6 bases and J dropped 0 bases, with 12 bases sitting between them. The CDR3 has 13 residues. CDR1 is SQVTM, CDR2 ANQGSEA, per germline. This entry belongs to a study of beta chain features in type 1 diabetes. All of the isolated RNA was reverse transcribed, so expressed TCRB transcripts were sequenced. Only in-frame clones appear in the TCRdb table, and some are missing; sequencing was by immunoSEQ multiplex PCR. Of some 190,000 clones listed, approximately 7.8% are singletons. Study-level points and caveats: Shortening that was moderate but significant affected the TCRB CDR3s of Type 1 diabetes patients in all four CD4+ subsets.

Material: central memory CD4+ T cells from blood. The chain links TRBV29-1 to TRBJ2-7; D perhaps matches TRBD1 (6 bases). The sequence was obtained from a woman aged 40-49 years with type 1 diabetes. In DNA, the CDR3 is TGCAGCGTCCGGACAGCGAGCTCCTACGAGCAGTACTTC. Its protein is CSVRTASSYEQYF.